The following is a T cell receptor (beta chain) sequence with its context. V was shortened by 10 bases and J by 7 bases, with 20 bases between the two germline ends. Germline V CDR1 and CDR2: MDHEN, SYDVKM. The CDR3 sequence is 14 residues long. The data are from a study of blood T cell repertoires in COVID-19. Authors' analysis steps: Amplification with reference gene primers provided the estimates of nucleated cell counts. Assay: immunoSEQ multiplex PCR; the TCRdb copy retains only in-frame clones and omits some. That table furnishes V, J and clone size, whereas the DNA furnished D and trimming. Altogether 85,000 to 95,000 clones are present, roughly nine tenths being singletons, with the ten largest covering roughly 5.2%.

This TCR was sampled from a woman of 80 years or more with active COVID-19. The gene calls are TRBV28 and TRBJ2-1; D is uncertain. Sequencing was carried out using peripheral blood. This CDR3 is CAIKRRTRANEQFF. The CDR3 nucleotides are TGTGCCATCAAGCGCCGAACGCGCGCAAATGAGCAGTTCTTC.